A selection of T cell receptor beta chains follows, all from one sample in a study of cytomegalovirus exposure and HLA in healthy donors. TCRdb keeps only in-frame clones here, not all; method: immunoSEQ multiplex PCR. Counted here are 150,000 to 200,000 clones, roughly 80% occurring once; the ten biggest clones make up approximately 2.1%. Sequenced input: PBMCs. The receptor set was obtained from a man aged 50-60 years in good health and CMV-seropositive. CDR3s include the opening cysteine and the closing phenylalanine or tryptophan. A D gene is named only where the DNA matches it firmly. Size values are once, few and many counts, or a class for expanded clones, and some rows have none.

TRBJ1-2 | . | . | TRBV28 | CASSLSVIRSGYGYTF | TGTGCCAGCAGTTTATCCGTAATTAGATCCGGTTATGGCTACACCTTC
TRBJ1-1 | . | . | TRBV5-1 | CASSLVHNTEAFF | TGCGCCAGCAGCTTGGTACATAACACTGAAGCTTTCTTT
TRBJ1-2 | TRBD1 | . | TRBV28 | CASTGQGQGFGYTF | TGTGCCAGCACCGGCCAGGGACAGGGATTTGGCTACACCTTC
TRBJ2-3 | TRBD1 | . | TRBV10-3 | CAIRDGTGWADTQYF | TGTGCCATCAGGGATGGGACAGGGTGGGCAGATACGCAGTATTTT
TRBJ2-7 | TRBD2 | few | TRBV19 | CASSIGGGFYEQYF | TGTGCCAGTAGTATAGGCGGGGGTTTCTACGAGCAGTACTTC
TRBJ1-1 | TRBD1 | . | TRBV4-3 | CASSQDRGQDFPEAFF | TGCGCCAGCAGCCAAGATCGTGGACAGGATTTCCCTGAAGCTTTCTTT
TRBJ1-4 | TRBD1 | . | TRBV9 | CASSVHTGVLVNEKLFF | TGTGCCAGCAGCGTACACACAGGGGTTCTCGTTAATGAAAAACTGTTTTTT
TRBJ1-4 | TRBD1 | . | TRBV7-9 | CASSPGQGYEKLFF | TGTGCCAGCAGCCCAGGACAGGGGTATGAAAAACTGTTTTTT
TRBJ1-4 | . | few | TRBV9 | CASSAGATNEKLFF | TGTGCCAGCAGCGCAGGGGCAACTAATGAAAAACTGTTTTTT
TRBJ1-2 | TRBD1 | . | TRBV7-2 | CASSPGQGIGYTF | TGTGCCAGCAGTCCGGGACAGGGGATCGGCTACACCTTC
TRBJ2-4 | TRBD2 | . | TRBV9 | CASSTSTSGGHIQYF | TGTGCCAGCAGCACTTCGACTAGCGGGGGACACATTCAGTACTTC
TRBJ2-5 | . | . | TRBV5-1 | CASSLGTHQEETQYF | TGCGCCAGCAGCTTGGGGACTCACCAAGAAGAGACCCAGTACTTC
TRBJ1-1 | . | . | TRBV9 | CASSVGAGILSTEAFF | TGTGCCAGCAGCGTAGGGGCAGGGATTTTATCCACTGAAGCTTTCTTT
TRBJ2-2 | TRBD1 | . | TRBV27 | CASSHSQGVPTGELFF | TGTGCCAGCAGTCACTCACAGGGGGTTCCCACCGGGGAGCTGTTTTTT
TRBJ1-6 | . | . | TRBV7-9 | CASSLQYNSPLHF | TGTGCCAGCAGCTTACAGTATAATTCACCCCTCCACTTT
TRBJ2-7 | . | . | TRBV7-9 | CASRPTRRGIYEQYF | TGTGCCAGCAGACCTACGCGCAGGGGCATCTACGAGCAGTACTTC
TRBJ1-5 | TRBD1 | . | TRBV5-6 | CASSFREYGTANQPQHF | TGTGCCAGCAGCTTTCGGGAGTACGGGACAGCAAATCAGCCCCAGCATTTT
TRBJ2-1 | . | . | TRBV6-1 | CASRSGGSNNEQFF | TGTGCCAGCAGGTCGGGGGGCTCAAACAATGAGCAGTTCTTC
TRBJ2-2 | TRBD1 | . | TRBV7-3 | CASSISGTGVQLFF | TGTGCCAGCAGCATTTCCGGGACAGGGGTGCAGCTGTTTTTT
TRBJ2-2 | . | once | TRBV4-3 | CASSQDRNTGELFF | TGCGCCAGCAGCCAAGATAGGAACACCGGGGAGCTGTTTTTT
TRBJ2-7 | . | . | TRBV28 | CASSFGGIRYEQYF | TGTGCCAGCAGTTTTGGGGGCATCCGCTACGAGCAGTACTTC
TRBJ2-2 | . | . | TRBV4-1 | CASSFGTSNTGELFF | TGCGCCAGCAGCTTCGGGACATCGAACACCGGGGAGCTGTTTTTT
TRBJ1-5 | . | . | TRBV7-9 | CASRLQDQPQHF | TGTGCCAGCAGATTACAGGATCAGCCCCAGCATTTT
TRBJ1-1 | . | once | TRBV18 | CASSLSSGLGGNTEAFF | TGTGCCAGCTCACTTTCGTCCGGGCTGGGGGGAAACACTGAAGCTTTCTTT
TRBJ2-7 | . | . | TRBV4-3 | CASSLVAGSDEQYF | TGCGCCAGCAGCCTAGTGGCAGGGTCGGACGAGCAGTACTTC
TRBJ2-3 | . | once | TRBV4-3 | CASSQVGGTFSSTDTQYF | TGCGCCAGCAGCCAAGTTGGGGGGACTTTCTCTAGCACAGATACGCAGTATTTT
TRBJ1-1 | . | . | TRBV4-3 | CASSQESGWDTEAFF | TGCGCCAGCAGCCAAGAGAGCGGCTGGGACACTGAAGCTTTCTTT
TRBJ1-1 | . | . | TRBV7-6 | CASTGTSNTEAFF | TGTGCCAGTACCGGGACTTCGAACACTGAAGCTTTCTTT
TRBJ2-2 | TRBD2 | . | TRBV11-3 | CASRRLAGEFGELFF | TGTGCCAGCAGGCGTCTCGCGGGGGAGTTCGGGGAGCTGTTTTTT
TRBJ2-2 | . | . | TRBV9 | CASSVWDLLNTGELFF | TGTGCCAGCAGCGTATGGGACTTGCTGAACACCGGGGAGCTGTTTTTT
TRBJ2-1 | TRBD2 | . | TRBV29-1 | CSVDGGGAHEQFF | TGCAGCGTTGATGGCGGGGGGGCCCATGAGCAGTTCTTC
TRBJ2-3 | . | . | TRBV4-3 | CASSQEQRVRTDTQYF | TGCGCCAGCAGCCAAGAACAACGGGTACGCACAGATACGCAGTATTTT
TRBJ2-3 | TRBD1 | . | TRBV9 | CASSVVGQGNTDTQYF | TGTGCCAGCAGCGTAGTGGGACAGGGGAACACAGATACGCAGTATTTT
TRBJ2-2 | . | . | TRBV18 | CASSENRAGELFF | TGTGCCAGCTCAGAGAACAGGGCCGGGGAGCTGTTTTTT
TRBJ1-3 | TRBD1 | once | TRBV2 | CASRDGQGVGNTIYF | TGTGCCAGCAGAGATGGACAGGGGGTTGGAAACACCATATATTTT